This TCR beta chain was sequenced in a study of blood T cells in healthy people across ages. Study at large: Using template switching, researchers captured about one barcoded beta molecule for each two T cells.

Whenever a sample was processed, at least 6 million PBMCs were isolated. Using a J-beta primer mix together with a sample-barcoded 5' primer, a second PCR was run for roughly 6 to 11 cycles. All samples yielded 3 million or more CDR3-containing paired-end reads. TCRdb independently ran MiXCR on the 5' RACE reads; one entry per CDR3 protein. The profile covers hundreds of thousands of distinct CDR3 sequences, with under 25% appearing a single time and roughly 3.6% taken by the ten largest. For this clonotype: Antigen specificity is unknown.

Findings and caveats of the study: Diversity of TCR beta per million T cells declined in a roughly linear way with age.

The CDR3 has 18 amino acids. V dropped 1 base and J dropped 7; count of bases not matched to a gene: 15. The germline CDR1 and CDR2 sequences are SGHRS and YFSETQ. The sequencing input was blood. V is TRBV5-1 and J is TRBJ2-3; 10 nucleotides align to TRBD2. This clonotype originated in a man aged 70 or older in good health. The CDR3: CASSLTASGRALSNTQYF. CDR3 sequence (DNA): TGCGCCAGCAGCTTGACAGCAAGCGGGAGGGCCCTCAGTAATACGCAGTATTTT.